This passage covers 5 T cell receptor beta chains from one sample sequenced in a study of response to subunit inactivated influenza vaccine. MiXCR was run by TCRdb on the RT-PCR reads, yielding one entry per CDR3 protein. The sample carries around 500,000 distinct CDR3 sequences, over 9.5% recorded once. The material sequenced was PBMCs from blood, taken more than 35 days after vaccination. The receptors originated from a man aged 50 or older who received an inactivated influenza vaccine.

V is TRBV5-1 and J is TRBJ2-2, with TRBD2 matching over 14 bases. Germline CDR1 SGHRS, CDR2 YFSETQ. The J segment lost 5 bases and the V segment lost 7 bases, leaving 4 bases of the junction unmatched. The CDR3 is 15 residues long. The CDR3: CASWTSGRSTGELFF. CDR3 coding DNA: TGCGCCAGCTGGACTAGCGGGAGGAGTACCGGGGAGCTGTTTTTT.

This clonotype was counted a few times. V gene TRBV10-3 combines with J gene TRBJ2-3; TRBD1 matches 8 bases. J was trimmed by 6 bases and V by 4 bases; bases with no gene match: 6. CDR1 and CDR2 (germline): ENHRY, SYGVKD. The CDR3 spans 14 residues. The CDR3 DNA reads TGTGCCATCAGTGTTCTGGGGGACAGGGATACGCAGTATTTT. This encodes CAISVLGDRDTQYF.

The CDR3 coding sequence is TGTGCCAGCAGCCAAGAAGGGACTAGCGGGGGCGAGCAGTACTTC. This gives the protein CASSQEGTSGGEQYF. The V and J genes are TRBV4-2 and TRBJ2-7; 14 bases agree with TRBD2. Germline CDR1 is LGHNA and CDR2 is YNFKEQ. V lost 0 bases, J lost 6 bases, and 1 base stayed unmatched. The CDR3 loop spans 15 amino acids.

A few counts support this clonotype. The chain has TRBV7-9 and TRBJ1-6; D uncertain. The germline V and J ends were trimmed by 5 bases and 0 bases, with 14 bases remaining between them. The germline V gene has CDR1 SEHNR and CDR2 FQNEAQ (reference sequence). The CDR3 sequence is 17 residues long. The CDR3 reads CASSPPGGSSYNSPLHF. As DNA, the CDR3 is TGTGCCAGCAGCCCCCCCGGCGGTAGCTCCTATAATTCACCCCTCCACTTT. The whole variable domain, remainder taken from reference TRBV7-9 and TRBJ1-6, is DTGVSQNPRHKITKRGQNVTFRCDPISEHNRLYWYRQTLGQGPEFLTYFQNEAQLEKSRLLSDRFSAERPKGSFSTLEIQRTEQGDSAMYLCASSPPGGSSYNSPLHFGNGTRLTVT.

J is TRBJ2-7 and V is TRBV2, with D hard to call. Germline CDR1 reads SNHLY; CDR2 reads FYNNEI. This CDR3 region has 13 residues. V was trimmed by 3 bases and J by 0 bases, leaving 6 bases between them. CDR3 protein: CASSDISSYEQYF. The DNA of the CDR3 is TGTGCCAGCAGTGACATTAGCTCCTACGAGCAGTACTTC.